Given below is one T cell receptor (beta chain) in context. The source of the sample is a study of CD8+CD57+ T cells in acquired aplastic anemia. Patients picked for sequencing had shown CD8+CD57+ cell expansion detected by flow cytometry. Germline CDR1 MGHRA, CDR2 YSYEKL. The germline V and J ends were trimmed by 1 base and 5 bases, with 29 bases remaining between them. The CDR3 covers 20 residues. Profiling that covered TCR beta VDJ and CDR3 relied on genomic DNA as its template. Using its own MiXCR run on the reads, TCRdb lists one record per CDR3 protein. In the table there are about 240,000 distinct CDR3 sequences, approximately 45% of which are singletons.

This chain uses TRBV4-1 with TRBJ1-1; tentative D call: TRBD1 (5 bases). The TCR originated in a human donor with aplastic anemia. The sample was sorted CD4+, CD8+, or CD8+CD57+ T cells (not recorded which) from PBMCs. DNA of the CDR3: TGCGCCAGCAGCCAAGGGAAAGCCCCCAGGCGCAAGGGGCAGGAAACTGAAGCTTTCTTT. It is translated as CASSQGKAPRRKGQETEAFF.